The 8 T cell receptor beta chains listed next were all sequenced from one sample in a study of blood T cell repertoires in COVID-19. Generated by immunoSEQ multiplex PCR, the TCRdb table keeps only in-frame clones and is missing some. The repertoire consists of around 370,000 clones, with around 87% occurring once and the leading ten covering 6.5% to 8%. The sample consisted of peripheral blood. These receptor sequences come from a man between 18 and 29 years old with active or convalescent COVID-19.

The chain is built from TRBV5-5 and TRBJ2-7; 9 bases line up with TRBD2. The J segment lost 4 bases and the V segment lost 1 base, leaving 6 bases of the junction unmatched. This CDR3 spans 15 amino acids. Looked up from germline, CDR1 is SGHKS and CDR2 is YYEKEE (reference sequence). CDR3 sequence reads: CASSLWLAGSYEQYF. Here the CDR3 DNA reads TGTGCCAGCAGCTTGTGGCTAGCGGGAAGTTACGAGCAGTACTTC.

This sequence joins TRBV7-9 and TRBJ2-3, with D tentatively TRBD2 (7 bases). Trimming cost V 6 bases and J 0 bases, with 16 bases left between them. Germline CDR1 reads SEHNR; CDR2 reads FQNEAQ (reference sequence). The CDR3 has 16 residues. The CDR3 here is CASSTYRGASTDTQYF. The CDR3 coding sequence is TGTGCCAGCAGTACCTACCGGGGGGCTAGCACAGATACGCAGTATTTT.

The chain employs TRBV7-2 and TRBJ2-5; perhaps TRBD1 as D (5 bases). Germline CDR1 SGHTA, CDR2 FQGNSA. The V end was cut by 8 bases, the J end by 5 bases, with 12 bases between. There are 12 residues in the CDR3. The CDR3 reads CASARGRETQYF. The CDR3 nucleotides are TGTGCCAGCGCAAGGGGCCGGGAGACCCAGTACTTC.

This chain joins TRBV7-9 and TRBJ2-3, with 8 bases identical to TRBD1. The junction had 6 bases not matched to a gene; V was cut back by 4 bases and J by 3 bases. The CDR3 totals 15 residues. Germline assignment: CDR1 SEHNR and CDR2 FQNEAQ (reference sequence). The CDR3 protein is CASSSTGVETDTQYF. The CDR3 DNA reads TGTGCCAGCAGCTCGACAGGGGTGGAAACAGATACGCAGTATTTT.

This chain links TRBV19 with TRBJ2-3; the D gene is possibly TRBD2 (5 bases). Trimming pared 1 base from V and 0 bases from J, leaving 14 bases between. The CDR3 totals 17 residues. CDR1 LNHDA and CDR2 SQIVND come from the germline V gene (reference sequence). The CDR3 protein is CASSIGKGSASTDTQYF. The CDR3, as DNA: TGTGCCAGTAGTATAGGAAAAGGTAGCGCGAGCACAGATACGCAGTATTTT.

The chain couples TRBV2 to TRBJ1-5; perhaps TRBD1 as D (6 bases). This CDR3 comprises 16 residues. Trimming stripped 5 bases from V and 6 bases from J, with 20 bases between. Per the germline V gene, CDR1 is SNHLY and CDR2 is FYNNEI. The CDR3 nucleotides are TGTGCCAGCAGTCCAGGGGTTTATGGGGGCGGTCAGCCCCAGCATTTT. Translation: CASSPGVYGGGQPQHF.

The rearrangement joins TRBV30 to TRBJ2-1, with 7 bases aligning to TRBD2. This CDR3 has 15 amino acids. Germline V gene lookup returns CDR1 GTSNPN and CDR2 SVGIG (reference sequence). J lost 9 bases, V lost 3 bases, and 14 bases had no gene match. The chain's CDR3 is CAWSARLAGGTEQFF. The CDR3 DNA is TGTGCCTGGAGCGCGAGACTAGCCGGAGGGACTGAGCAGTTCTTC.

This chain connects TRBV28 to TRBJ1-2, with D tentatively TRBD1 (6 bases). Trimming removed 6 bases from V and 4 bases from J, with 18 bases in between. CDR1 MDHEN and CDR2 SYDVKM come from the germline V gene. This CDR3 region has 15 residues. This CDR3 reads CASSLIQGNVYGYTF. Here the CDR3 DNA reads TGTGCCAGCAGCCTGATCCAGGGGAATGTCTATGGCTACACCTTC.